The 16 T cell receptor beta chains presented below share a single source sample, sequenced in a study of blood T cell repertoires in COVID-19. Produced via immunoSEQ multiplex PCR; TCRdb's table is partial and in-frame only. The table shows around 300,000 clones, with about 82% occurring only once. Sequenced input: peripheral blood. These receptors came from a woman aged 50 to 60 with active or convalescent COVID-19.

This clone was detected only once. The chain couples TRBV18 to TRBJ1-1; 9 nucleotides align to TRBD1. The CDR3 totals 13 residues. J gave up 7 bases and V 2 bases, and 2 bases lay outside the gene matches. Germline V lookup: CDR1 KGHSH, CDR2 LQKENI. CDR3 nucleotide sequence: TGTGCCAGCTCACCAGGGACAGGGTATGAAGCTTTCTTT. It specifies CASSPGTGYEAFF. Complete variable domain (other parts from reference TRBV18 and TRBJ1-1): NAGVMQNPRHLVRRRGQEARLRCSPMKGHSHVYWYRQLPEEGLKFMVYLQKENIIDESGMPKERFSAEFPKEGPSILRIQQVVRGDSAAYFCASSPGTGYEAFFGQGTRLTVV.

V is TRBV4-1 and J is TRBJ2-3; 10 nucleotides align to TRBD1. Trimming took 3 bases from V and 4 from J; bases not matched to a gene: 4. Germline CDR1 reads MGHRA; CDR2 reads YSYEKL. This CDR3 comprises 15 residues. The CDR3, as DNA: TGCGCCAGCAGCCATACCGGGACAGGGGCAGATACGCAGTATTTT. This codes for CASSHTGTGADTQYF.

This clone occurred many times. The chain carries TRBV29-1 and TRBJ2-1; the D is unclear. The CDR3 extends over 17 amino acids. CDR1 and CDR2 (germline): SQVTM, ANQGSEA. V shed 2 bases and J shed 4 bases, with 21 bases lying between them. CDR3 in amino acids: CSVEPPRRLVRYNEQFF. As DNA, the CDR3 is TGCAGCGTTGAACCCCCGAGAAGGCTAGTTAGGTACAATGAGCAGTTCTTC.

This chain joins TRBV19 and TRBJ1-2; the match to TRBD1 covers 12 bases. After removal of 4 bases from V and 7 bases from J, the junction contained 10 bases not matched to a gene. There are 16 residues in the CDR3. Germline V lookup: CDR1 LNHDA, CDR2 SQIVND (reference sequence). In DNA, the CDR3 is TGTGCCAGTAGTAGACCGGGACAGGGGGCGCATCGTGGCTACACCTTC. It specifies CASSRPGQGAHRGYTF.

Notes on this clone: Its ends do not fully match the called genes, so a read error is possible. This chain uses TRBV28 with TRBJ2-1; 7 bases are shared with TRBD2. The CDR3 covers 16 residues. CDR1 MDHEN and CDR2 SYDVKM come from the germline V gene. The CDR3 DNA sequence: TGTGCCAGCAGTTTGGAGGGACTATGGGTTCGCAATGGGCAGTTCTTC. Translating it yields CASSLEGLWVRNGQFF.

J is TRBJ2-1 and V is TRBV5-1, with 15 bases fitting TRBD2. J lost 9 bases, V lost 3 bases, and 1 base had no gene match. In germline, CDR1 is SGHRS, CDR2 YFSETQ. The CDR3 consists of 14 residues. The CDR3 DNA reads TGCGCCAGCAGCTGGACTAGCGGGAGGGCTGAGCAGTTCTTC. It yields the protein CASSWTSGRAEQFF.

This clone was picked up a small number of times. The chain joins TRBV9 to TRBJ1-1; 7 nucleotides agree with TRBD1. Germline V gene sequence: CDR1 SGDLS, CDR2 YYNGEE. V lost 3 bases and J lost 8; bases outside the gene matches: 4. This CDR3 spans 12 amino acids. The CDR3 sequence: CASSALTGEAFF. DNA of the CDR3: TGTGCCAGCAGCGCCCTGACAGGGGAAGCTTTCTTT.

V gene TRBV6-1 combines with J gene TRBJ2-7, with 7 bases fitting TRBD2. With 0 bases clipped from V and 4 bases from J, the junction kept 9 bases outside the gene matches. This CDR3 spans 16 amino acids. The germline gives CDR1 MNHNS, CDR2 SASEGT. CDR3 nucleotide sequence: TGTGCCAGCAGTGAAGCCCGTCGAAGGGGAGGGTACGAGCAGTACTTC. Amino acids: CASSEARRRGGYEQYF.

This clone occurred a few times. The chain uses TRBV7-9 and TRBJ1-2; D might be TRBD1 (5 bases). CDR1 and CDR2 from the germline V gene are SEHNR and FQNEAQ (reference sequence). This CDR3 is 15 amino acids long. Trimming stripped 6 bases from V and 10 bases from J, with 24 bases between. CDR3: CASRSTRRGSGDYTF. The DNA of the CDR3 is TGTGCCAGCAGGTCCACGAGGAGGGGATCGGGCGACTACACCTTC.

The chain couples TRBV28 to TRBJ2-2; D uncertain. Germline V gene lookup returns CDR1 MDHEN and CDR2 SYDVKM. This CDR3 contains 12 residues. Trimming pared 3 bases from V and 5 bases from J, leaving 4 bases between. As DNA, the CDR3 is TGTGCCAGCAGTTTTCAGACCGGGGAGCTGTTTTTT. This codes for CASSFQTGELFF.

This rearrangement joins TRBV2 to TRBJ2-1; 7 bases align to TRBD2. This CDR3 contains 13 residues. Looked up from germline, CDR1 is SNHLY and CDR2 is FYNNEI. The V segment lost 8 bases and the J segment 3 bases; nucleotides outside the gene matches: 4. The CDR3 coding sequence is TGTGCCAGCGGGAGGGAAAACTACAATGAGCAGTTCTTC. Its translation: CASGRENYNEQFF.

A note on this clone: This sample also contains other DNA sequences that code for the same CDR3. In DNA form, the CDR3 reads TGTGCCAGCAGTGAGGCACGTTATGGCTACACCTTC. It specifies CASSEARYGYTF. V usage is TRBV2 and J usage is TRBJ1-2; no clear D. The CDR3 consists of 12 residues. The V end was cut by 3 bases, the J end by 5 bases, with 7 bases between. Germline assignment: CDR1 SNHLY and CDR2 FYNNEI.

This rearrangement joins TRBV28 to TRBJ1-5; no clear D. This CDR3 is built from 12 residues. V was trimmed by 4 bases and J by 7 bases, leaving 8 bases between them. The germline V gene has CDR1 MDHEN and CDR2 SYDVKM. CDR3 region: CASSSRGQPQHF. CDR3 nucleotides: TGTGCCAGCAGTTCCCGGGGACAGCCCCAGCATTTT.

The V and J genes are TRBV15 and TRBJ1-5; D gene uncertain. The CDR3 runs 13 residues. Per germline, CDR1 LNHNV and CDR2 YYDKDF (reference sequence). The V end lost 2 bases, the J end lost 3 bases, and 5 bases lay between the germline ends. The CDR3 loop reads CATSRPDNQPQHF. The CDR3 DNA sequence: TGTGCCACCAGCAGACCAGACAATCAGCCCCAGCATTTT.

The chain recombines TRBV11-2 with TRBJ1-1; D is possibly TRBD1 (5 bases). The CDR3 loop spans 14 amino acids. The germline V gene encodes CDR1 SGHAT and CDR2 FQNNGV. V was clipped by 1 base and J by 2 bases, with 8 bases between them. The CDR3 loop reads CASSLGRANTEAFF. CDR3 DNA: TGTGCCAGCAGCTTAGGCAGGGCCAACACTGAAGCTTTCTTT.

The chain combines TRBV9 with TRBJ2-3, with 10 bases identical to TRBD2. Trimming took 3 bases from V and 2 from J; bases not matched to a gene: 6. This CDR3 is 16 amino acids long. Looked up from germline, CDR1 is SGDLS and CDR2 is YYNGEE. The CDR3 loop is CASSGSSGSVTDTQYF. In nucleotides, the CDR3 is TGTGCCAGCAGCGGATCTAGCGGGAGCGTCACAGATACGCAGTATTTT.